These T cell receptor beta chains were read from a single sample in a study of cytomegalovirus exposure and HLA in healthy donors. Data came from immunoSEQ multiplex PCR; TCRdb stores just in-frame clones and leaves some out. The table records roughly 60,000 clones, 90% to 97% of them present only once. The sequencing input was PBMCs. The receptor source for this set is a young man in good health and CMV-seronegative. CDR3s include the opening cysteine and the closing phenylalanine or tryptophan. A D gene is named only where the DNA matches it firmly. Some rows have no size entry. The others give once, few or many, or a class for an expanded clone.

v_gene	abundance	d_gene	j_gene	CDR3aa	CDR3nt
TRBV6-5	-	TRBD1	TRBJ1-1	CASSSRGQGTEAFF	TGTGCCAGCAGTTCGCGCGGACAGGGCACTGAAGCTTTCTTT
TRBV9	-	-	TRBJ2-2	CASSVASGVNTGELFF	TGTGCCAGCAGCGTAGCTTCAGGGGTGAACACCGGGGAGCTGTTTTTT
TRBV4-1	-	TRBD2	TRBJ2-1	CASSQESSGAVWQFF	TGCGCCAGCAGCCAAGAATCCAGCGGGGCCGTTTGGCAGTTCTTC
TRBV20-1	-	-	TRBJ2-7	CSAINYEQYF	TGCAGTGCCATCAACTACGAGCAGTACTTC
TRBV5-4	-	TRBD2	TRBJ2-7	CASSFRRGTSVAYEQYF	TGTGCCAGCAGCTTCCGGCGCGGGACTAGCGTTGCCTACGAGCAGTACTTC
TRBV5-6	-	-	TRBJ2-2	CASSYDRGGTGELFF	TGTGCCAGCAGCTACGACAGGGGAGGGACCGGGGAGCTGTTTTTT
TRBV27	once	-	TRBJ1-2	CASKAGNNYGYTF	TGTGCCAGCAAAGCAGGGAATAACTATGGCTACACCTTC
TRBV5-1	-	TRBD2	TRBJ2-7	CASSLTGGSGEQYF	TGCGCCAGCAGCTTAACGGGAGGATCGGGGGAGCAGTACTTC
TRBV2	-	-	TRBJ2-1	CASSEAPGYNEQFF	TGTGCCAGCAGTGAAGCACCAGGCTACAATGAGCAGTTCTTC
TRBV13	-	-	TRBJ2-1	CASSLPTSSYEQFF	TGTGCCAGCAGCCTCCCCACTAGTTCCTATGAGCAGTTCTTC
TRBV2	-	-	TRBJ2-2	CATTTGWGTGELFF	TGTGCCACCACCACAGGATGGGGCACCGGGGAGCTGTTTTTT
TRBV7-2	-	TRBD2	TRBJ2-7	CASSLGLANGYEQYF	TGTGCCAGCAGCCTGGGACTAGCTAATGGGTACGAGCAGTACTTC
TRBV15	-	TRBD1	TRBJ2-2	CATSRGQGAGELFF	TGTGCCACCAGCAGGGGACAGGGCGCCGGGGAGCTGTTTTTT
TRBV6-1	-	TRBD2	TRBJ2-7	CASSPAGGPFYEQYF	TGTGCCAGCAGTCCGGCGGGGGGCCCATTCTACGAGCAGTACTTC
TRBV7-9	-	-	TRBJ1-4	CASRMDSNEKLFF	TGTGCCAGCAGAATGGACAGTAATGAAAAACTGTTTTTT
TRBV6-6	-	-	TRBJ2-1	CASSFGGYNEQFF	TGTGCCAGCAGTTTTGGAGGTTACAATGAGCAGTTCTTC
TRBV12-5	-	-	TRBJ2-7	CASGPNLGFSEIGEQYF	TGTGCTAGTGGTCCTAATCTCGGGTTTTCGGAAATTGGGGAGCAGTACTTC
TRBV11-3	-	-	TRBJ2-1	CASSVVRGGDEQFF	TGTGCCAGCAGCGTAGTGCGAGGAGGGGATGAGCAGTTCTTC
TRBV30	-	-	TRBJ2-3	CAWALGTVRTDTQYF	TGTGCCTGGGCCTTAGGGACTGTGAGGACAGATACGCAGTATTTT
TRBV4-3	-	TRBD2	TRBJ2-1	CASSQGTSGSSYEQFF	TGCGCCAGCAGCCAGGGAACTAGCGGGAGTAGCTATGAGCAGTTCTTC
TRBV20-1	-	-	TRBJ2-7	CSAISSYEQYF	TGCAGTGCTATTAGCAGCTACGAGCAGTACTTC
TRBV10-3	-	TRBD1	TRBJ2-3	CAISTGTGLDTQYF	TGTGCCATCAGTACCGGGACAGGGCTAGATACGCAGTATTTT
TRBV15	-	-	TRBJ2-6	CATSREVGPSGANVLTF	TGTGCCACCAGCAGAGAGGTGGGCCCATCTGGGGCCAACGTCCTGACTTTC
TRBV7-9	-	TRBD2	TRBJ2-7	CASSGLAGHSYEQYF	TGTGCCAGCAGCGGACTAGCGGGGCACTCCTACGAGCAGTACTTC
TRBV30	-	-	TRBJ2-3	CAWSGAGIDTQYF	TGTGCCTGGAGTGGGGCAGGGATAGATACGCAGTATTTT
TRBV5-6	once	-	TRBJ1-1	CASSLGGAWMNTEAFF	TGTGCCAGCAGCCTAGGGGGGGCTTGGATGAACACTGAAGCTTTCTTT
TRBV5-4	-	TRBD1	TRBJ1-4	CASSFSQGDEKLFF	TGTGCCAGCAGCTTTAGCCAGGGGGATGAAAAACTGTTTTTT
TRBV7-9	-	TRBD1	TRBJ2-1	CASSTGTGSYNEQFF	TGTGCCAGCAGCACCGGGACAGGGTCTTACAATGAGCAGTTCTTC
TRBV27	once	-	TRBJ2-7	CASSWTSGSYEQYF	TGTGCCAGCAGTTGGACTTCGGGTTCCTACGAGCAGTACTTC
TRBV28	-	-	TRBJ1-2	CASTAGGANYGYTF	TGTGCCAGCACCGCCGGTGGAGCTAACTATGGCTACACCTTC
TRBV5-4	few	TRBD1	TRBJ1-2	CASSDESGRGLGSGYTF	TGTGCCAGCAGCGACGAGAGTGGCAGGGGGCTAGGATCTGGCTACACCTTC
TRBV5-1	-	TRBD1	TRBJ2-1	CASSTGTGLSGSYNEQFF	TGCGCCAGCAGCACCGGGACAGGGTTATCGGGCTCCTACAATGAGCAGTTCTTC
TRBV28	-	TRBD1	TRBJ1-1	CASSTDRAWNTEAFF	TGTGCCAGCAGTACTGACAGGGCTTGGAACACTGAAGCTTTCTTT
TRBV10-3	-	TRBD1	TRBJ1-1	CAISERTGITEAFF	TGTGCCATCAGTGAAAGGACAGGGATCACTGAAGCTTTCTTT
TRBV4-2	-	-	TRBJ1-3	CASSQEARNTIYF	TGTGCCAGCAGCCAAGAGGCCCGAAACACCATATATTTT
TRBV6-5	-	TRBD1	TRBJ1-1	CASSQGGFDEAFF	TGTGCCAGCAGCCAGGGGGGATTTGATGAAGCTTTCTTT
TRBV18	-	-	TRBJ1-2	CASSPISSDGYTF	TGTGCCAGCTCACCCATCTCTTCGGATGGCTACACCTTC
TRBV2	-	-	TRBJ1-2	CASGGGGPYYGYTF	TGTGCCAGCGGTGGGGGGGGCCCATACTATGGCTACACCTTC
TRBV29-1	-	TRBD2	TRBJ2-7	CSVEVPGLSEQYF	TGCAGCGTTGAAGTGCCGGGACTATCCGAGCAGTACTTC
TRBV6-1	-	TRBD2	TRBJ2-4	CASSEAHAGLAGLAKNIQYF	TGTGCCAGCAGTGAAGCCCACGCCGGACTAGCAGGATTAGCCAAAAACATTCAGTACTTC
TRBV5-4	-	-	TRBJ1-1	CASSPRRGEGTEAFF	TGTGCCAGCAGCCCCCGGAGGGGGGAGGGGACTGAAGCTTTCTTT
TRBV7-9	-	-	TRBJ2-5	CASSRPQGMKETQYF	TGTGCCAGCAGCCGGCCCCAGGGAATGAAAGAGACCCAGTACTTC
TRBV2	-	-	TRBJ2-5	CASKNRDGEETQYF	TGTGCCAGCAAGAACAGGGACGGGGAAGAGACCCAGTACTTC
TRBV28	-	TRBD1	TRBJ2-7	CASWGRGFYEQYF	TGTGCCAGCTGGGGCAGGGGGTTTTACGAGCAGTACTTC
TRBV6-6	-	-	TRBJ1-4	CASSYSMGLNEKLFF	TGTGCCAGCAGTTACTCCATGGGACTTAATGAAAAACTGTTTTTT
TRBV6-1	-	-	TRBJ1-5	CATDGTDRLNQPQHF	TGTGCCACCGACGGGACTGACCGGTTAAATCAGCCCCAGCATTTT
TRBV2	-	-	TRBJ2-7	CASSWTESSYEQYF	TGTGCCAGCAGCTGGACTGAGAGCTCCTACGAGCAGTACTTC
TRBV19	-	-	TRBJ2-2	CASSPSYTGELFF	TGTGCCAGTAGTCCCTCGTACACCGGGGAGCTGTTTTTT
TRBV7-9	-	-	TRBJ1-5	CASSLWRFGGAEQPQHF	TGTGCCAGCAGCTTATGGAGGTTCGGGGGGGCCGAGCAGCCCCAGCATTTT
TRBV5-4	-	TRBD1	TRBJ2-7	CASSGKDRESYEQYF	TGTGCCAGCAGCGGAAAAGACAGGGAATCCTACGAGCAGTACTTC
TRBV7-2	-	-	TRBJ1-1	CASSLGAGREAFF	TGTGCCAGCAGCTTAGGGGCAGGGCGAGAAGCTTTCTTT
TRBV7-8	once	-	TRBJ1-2	CASSPVSGGEGGYTF	TGTGCCAGCAGCCCCGTGTCGGGGGGTGAGGGTGGCTACACCTTC